The 18 T cell receptor beta chains in this list originate from one sample, sequenced in a study of control samples from healthy donors and cancer patients. Profiled with immunoSEQ multiplex PCR; TCRdb holds only in-frame clones, not every one. Of about 92,000 clones detected, roughly four fifths appear once; the ten largest clones hold roughly 9.8%. Input material: blood. These TCRs come from a woman aged 55-69 years in good health.

The genes are TRBV6-5 and TRBJ2-5; D is unresolved. The CDR3 is 12 amino acids. Trimming took off 1 base at V and 3 bases at J, with 3 bases between the two ends. Germline V gene sequence: CDR1 MNHEY, CDR2 SVGAGI. The CDR3 loop is CASSYYEETQYF. The CDR3 bases are TGTGCCAGCAGTTACTACGAAGAGACCCAGTACTTC.

The genes are TRBV3-1 (or the pseudogene TRBV3-2) and TRBJ1-6; D is uncertain. This CDR3 is built from 13 residues. Germline CDR1 and CDR2: LGHDT and YNNKEL (reference sequence). V dropped 1 base and J dropped 6 bases, with 4 bases sitting between them. CDR3 loop: CASSQATNSPLHF. In DNA form, the CDR3 reads TGTGCCAGCAGCCAAGCCACTAATTCACCCCTCCACTTT.

CDR3 DNA sequence: TGTGCCAGCTCCCCGTACCAAAACATTCAGTACTTC. Amino acid sequence: CASSPYQNIQYF. The chain has TRBV18 and TRBJ2-4; D unresolved. This CDR3 is 12 amino acids long. Deletions cut 6 bases from V and 5 bases from J, with 8 bases between. Germline-derived CDR1 and CDR2 are KGHSH and LQKENI. The full variable domain, rest sourced from reference TRBV18 and TRBJ2-4, is NAGVMQNPRHLVRRRGQEARLRCSPMKGHSHVYWYRQLPEEGLKFMVYLQKENIIDESGMPKERFSAEFPKEGPSILRIQQVVRGDSAAYFCASSPYQNIQYFGAGTRLSVL.

V and J are TRBV3-1 (or the pseudogene TRBV3-2) and TRBJ2-1; TRBD2 agrees at 7 bases. With V trimmed by 3 bases and J by 4 bases, 3 bases remained unmatched. Germline CDR1 is LGHDT and CDR2 is YNNKEL (reference sequence). CDR3 length: 14 amino acids. CDR3 coding DNA: TGTGCCAGCAGCCACCGGGAGGCGTACAATGAGCAGTTCTTC. This translates into CASSHREAYNEQFF.

The chain is built from TRBV21-1 and TRBJ1-1. TRBV21-1 is termed a pseudogene. The CDR3 totals 16 residues. The CDR3 sequence is CASSKMGGSQDTEAFF. CDR3 nucleotide sequence: TGTGCCAGCAGCAAAATGGGGGGCAGTCAGGACACTGAAGCTTTCTTT.

The CDR3 sequence is CATSGSSGQGANYGYTF. In DNA form, the CDR3 reads TGTGCCACCAGTGGTTCGTCGGGACAGGGGGCTAACTATGGCTACACCTTC. This sequence joins TRBV24-1 and TRBJ1-2, with TRBD1 matching over 11 bases. The CDR3 has 17 amino acids. The junction had 7 bases not matched to a gene; V was cut back by 5 bases and J by 0 bases. Germline V gene sequence: CDR1 KGHDR, CDR2 SFDVKD.

The genes are TRBV2 and TRBJ2-7, with TRBD2 matching over 9 bases. V lost 3 bases to trimming and J lost 3 bases; unmatched junction nucleotides: 3. Germline V lookup: CDR1 SNHLY, CDR2 FYNNEI. The CDR3 length is 14 residues. The CDR3 nucleotides are TGTGCCAGCAGTGAGGGACTAGCCCTCTACGAGCAGTACTTC. It yields the protein CASSEGLALYEQYF.

This clone came up a few times. CDR3 sequence (DNA): TGTGCCAGCAGCCAAGAGAAGGACAGGGGTAAGCAGTACTTC. It encodes CASSQEKDRGKQYF. The chain carries TRBV14 and TRBJ2-7, with TRBD1 identical over 9 bases. CDR3 size: 14 residues. Losses at the gene ends were 0 bases for V and 8 bases for J; bases not matched to a gene: 5. Germline V gene lookup returns CDR1 SGHDN and CDR2 FVKESK.

V is TRBV3-1 (or the pseudogene TRBV3-2) and J is TRBJ1-6, with a tentative D call TRBD1 (6 bases). The germline gives CDR1 LGHDT, CDR2 YNNKEL (reference sequence). The CDR3 runs to 12 residues. The germline V and J ends were trimmed by 4 bases and 10 bases, with 8 bases remaining between them. The CDR3 coding sequence is TGTGCCAGCAGCCCAGGGGAATCACCCCTCCACTTT. This gives the protein CASSPGESPLHF.

The chain uses TRBV3-1 (or the pseudogene TRBV3-2) and TRBJ1-2, with a possible D match to TRBD1 (5 bases). The CDR3 covers 15 residues. CDR1 and CDR2 from the germline V gene are LGHDT and YNNKEL (reference sequence). Trimming left V 0 bases short and J 5 bases short, with 13 bases between. The CDR3 is CASSQEGRAEYGYTF. In DNA, the CDR3 is TGTGCCAGCAGCCAAGAGGGCAGGGCTGAATATGGCTACACCTTC.

The count of this clone is one. The V call is TRBV14, the J call TRBJ2-1, with D perhaps TRBD2 (7 bases). The length of the CDR3 is 16 residues. CDR1 and CDR2 (germline): SGHDN, FVKESK. With 4 bases removed from V and 5 bases from J, the gap between germline ends came to 18 bases. The CDR3 bases are TGTGCCAGCAGCCTCTTCCCCGGGGGGCGGCACAATGAGCAGTTCTTC. Translation gives CASSLFPGGRHNEQFF.

The gene calls are TRBV11-2 and TRBJ2-7; the match to TRBD1 covers 8 bases. In germline, CDR1 is SGHAT, CDR2 FQNNGV. This CDR3 has 15 residues. The V gene end was trimmed by 3 bases and the J gene end by 3 bases; junction bases not matched to a gene: 7. The CDR3 DNA reads TGTGCCAGCAGCTTCCAGACAGGGGCAAACTACGAGCAGTACTTC. Residues: CASSFQTGANYEQYF.

This rearrangement joins TRBV7-9 to TRBJ2-5; D not certain. This CDR3 spans 13 amino acids. Germline assignment: CDR1 SEHNR and CDR2 FQNEAQ (reference sequence). Trimming stripped 8 bases from V and 1 base from J, with 11 bases between. Here the CDR3 DNA reads TGTGCCAGCGGTGTGAGTGGCCAAGAGACCCAGTACTTC. The encoded protein is CASGVSGQETQYF.

The chain has TRBV11-2 and TRBJ1-2; D is undetermined. Trimming cost V 5 bases and J 7 bases, with 11 bases left between them. The CDR3 runs to 12 residues. Germline assignment: CDR1 SGHAT and CDR2 FQNNGV. CDR3 sequence reads: CASSPPGSGYTF. In DNA, the CDR3 is TGTGCCAGCAGCCCCCCGGGGAGTGGCTACACCTTC.

V and J are TRBV2 and TRBJ1-5; no firm D call. Per germline, CDR1 SNHLY and CDR2 FYNNEI. The CDR3 extends over 12 amino acids. V was pared by 5 bases and J by 7 bases, with 9 bases between. DNA for the CDR3: TGTGCCAGCAGTCCCGGCGGGCAGCCCCAGCATTTT. This sequence encodes CASSPGGQPQHF.

The chain links TRBV5-1 to TRBJ2-3; the match to TRBD2 covers 9 bases. The CDR3 runs 16 residues. Per the germline V gene, CDR1 is SGHRS and CDR2 is YFSETQ. The ends lost 0 bases at V and 7 bases at J; junction bases unmatched: 9. The CDR3 protein is CASSLAVAGVVNTQYF. In DNA form, the CDR3 reads TGCGCCAGCAGCTTGGCGGTAGCGGGAGTGGTCAATACGCAGTATTTT.

The genes are TRBV6-1 and TRBJ2-4; no clear D gene. The V end was cut by 0 bases, the J end by 2 bases, with 11 bases between. This CDR3 has 16 residues. From germline, CDR1 is MNHNS and CDR2 SASEGT. The CDR3 bases are TGTGCCAGCAGTGAAGCGCGAGACACTTCCAAAAACATTCAGTACTTC. Protein sequence: CASSEARDTSKNIQYF.

The V call is TRBV6-5, the J call TRBJ2-7; D is perhaps TRBD1 (5 bases). From germline, CDR1 is MNHEY and CDR2 SVGAGI. The CDR3 consists of 12 residues. V was pared by 6 bases and J by 3 bases, with 9 bases between. The CDR3 region is CASRKDSYEQYF. The CDR3 DNA follows: TGTGCCAGCAGGAAAGACAGCTACGAGCAGTACTTC.